The entry below describes one TCR beta chain. Its antigen is unknown. The sample originates from a study of cytomegalovirus exposure and HLA in healthy donors. PCR primers comprised 60 Vbeta and 13 Jbeta primers. Clones were read by immunoSEQ multiplex PCR, and TCRdb kept only the in-frame ones, dropping some. The data contain approximately 180,000 clones, approximately 11% of them singletons. General study results and limits: Published work reported that the classifier diagnosed cytomegalovirus status with high specificity and sensitivity. Follow-up analysis later connected one missense variant in DCLRE1C with trimming of TCR beta V- and J-genes.

The source of this sequence is a man aged 45-65 years in good health and CMV-seropositive. The material sequenced was PBMCs.

CDR3 protein: CASQRGQGARSYGYTF. In nucleotides, the CDR3 is TGTGCCTCCCAAAGGGGACAGGGGGCGCGATCCTATGGCTACACCTTC. The rearrangement uses TRBV30 and TRBJ1-2; 12 positions agree with TRBD1. This CDR3 has 16 amino acids. The trim removed 7 bases at V and 4 bases at J, leaving 13 bases unmatched. Per germline, CDR1 GTSNPN and CDR2 SVGIG (reference sequence).